This TCR beta chain was documented in a study of beta chain features in type 1 diabetes. Overall study: Healthy donors resembled patients in age, gender and cell yields.

Of the isolated RNA, all was reverse transcribed, and so the sequenced material was expressed TCRB transcripts. An average roughly 3.6 million reads came from naive, central memory and regulatory T cell samples. Assay used: immunoSEQ multiplex PCR; TCRdb lists only in-frame clones, some missing. The table has some 900,000 clones, 15% to 20% seen once; the top ten hold 0.02% to 0.03%. This clone was seen more than once but under ten times. Its antigen is currently unknown. Study results and caveats: A closer apparent resemblance between naive, central memory and Treg TCRB repertoires was seen in patients than in healthy donors. TCRB CDR3s from Type 1 diabetes patients were moderately but significantly shorter in all four CD4+ subsets.

V gave up 4 bases and J gave up 0 bases; unmatched junction bases: 2. The length of the CDR3 is 16 residues. From germline, CDR1 is MDHEN and CDR2 SYDVKM. The material sequenced was naive CD4+ T cells from blood. The chain carries TRBV28 and TRBJ2-6, with TRBD1 matching over 8 bases. The clonotype was recovered from a woman aged 18-30 years in good health. CDR3 in amino acids: CASSSGGGSGANVLTF. The CDR3 bases are TGTGCCAGCAGTTCAGGGGGCGGCTCTGGGGCCAACGTCCTGACTTTC.